This T cell receptor beta chain was found in a study of blood T cells in healthy people across ages. Germline V gene sequence: CDR1 SGHRS, CDR2 YFSETQ. Trimming at V came to 4 bases and at J to 0 bases, leaving 12 bases not matched to a gene. This CDR3 region has 17 residues. This clonotype has a handful of counts. Its antigen is not known. Together with a sample-barcoded 5' primer, a J-beta primer mix was included in a second PCR lasting about 6 to 12 cycles. TCRdb itself ran the 5' RACE reads through MiXCR, one entry per CDR3 protein. In the table there are around 1,900,000 distinct CDR3 sequences, about two fifths of which are singletons. Study results and limitations: Considered underestimates were the diversity estimates obtained from one million T cells.

This receptor was identified in a human donor in good health. Sequenced input: blood. The V call is TRBV5-1, the J call TRBJ1-2, with 7 bases lining up with TRBD1. In DNA, the CDR3 is TGCGCCAGCAGCCACACCCCAGGGGGAATAGCTAACTATGGCTACACCTTC. It yields the protein CASSHTPGGIANYGYTF.